This T cell receptor (beta chain) was sequenced during a study of OX40 agonist ivuxolimab in advanced cancers. As for the study in general: Patients were around 83% male with ages roughly 23 to 90, mean about 65.

Some clones are missing from TCRdb's copy, which holds only in-frame ones; the method was immunoSEQ multiplex PCR. The table records approximately 76,000 clones, roughly nine tenths of them present only once. Autoimmune disease history or systemic immunosuppression barred patients. Sampling times: baseline, cycle 4 day 1, cycle 7 day 1. Trimming pared 5 bases from V and 1 base from J, leaving 9 bases between. The length of the CDR3 is 13 residues. Germline-derived CDR1 and CDR2 are SGHRS and YFSETQ. Source: CD4+ or CD8+ T cells sorted from blood, taken in a trial of the OX40 agonist ivuxolimab. This chain joins TRBV5-1 and TRBJ2-5; a possible D gene is TRBD1 (5 bases). This sequence was found in an adult with an advanced solid tumor such as melanoma, head and neck, liver or kidney cancer. This chain's CDR3 is CASRSTVQETQYF. The CDR3 DNA follows: TGCGCCAGCAGGTCGACAGTCCAAGAGACCCAGTACTTC.